This TCR beta chain derives from a study of blood T cell repertoires in COVID-19. Study overall: Material from acute and convalescent COVID-19 was sourced from the United States, Italy and Spain.

In germline, CDR1 is SNHLY, CDR2 FYNNEI. The CDR3 is 17 amino acids. With 5 bases clipped from V and 9 bases from J, the junction kept 10 bases outside the gene matches. Generated by immunoSEQ multiplex PCR, the TCRdb table keeps only in-frame clones and is missing some. This sample has about 99,000 clones; roughly 84% occur once, and the top ten carry roughly 1.9%. The clonotype originates from a man in his 70s with active or convalescent COVID-19. Source material: peripheral blood. This chain connects TRBV2 to TRBJ2-1, with TRBD2 matching over 16 bases. CDR3: CASSRPGLAGGHSEQFF. The CDR3 DNA sequence: TGTGCCAGCAGTCGTCCGGGACTAGCGGGGGGGCATAGTGAGCAGTTCTTC.